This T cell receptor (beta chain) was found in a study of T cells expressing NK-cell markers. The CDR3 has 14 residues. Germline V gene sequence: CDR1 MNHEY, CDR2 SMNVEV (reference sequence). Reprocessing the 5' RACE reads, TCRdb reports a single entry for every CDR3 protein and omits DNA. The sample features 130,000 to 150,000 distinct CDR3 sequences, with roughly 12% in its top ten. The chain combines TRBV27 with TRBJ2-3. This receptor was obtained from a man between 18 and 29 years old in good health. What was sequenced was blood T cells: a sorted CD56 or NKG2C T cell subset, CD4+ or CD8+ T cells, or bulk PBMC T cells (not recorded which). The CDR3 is CASSFSIGSDTQYF.